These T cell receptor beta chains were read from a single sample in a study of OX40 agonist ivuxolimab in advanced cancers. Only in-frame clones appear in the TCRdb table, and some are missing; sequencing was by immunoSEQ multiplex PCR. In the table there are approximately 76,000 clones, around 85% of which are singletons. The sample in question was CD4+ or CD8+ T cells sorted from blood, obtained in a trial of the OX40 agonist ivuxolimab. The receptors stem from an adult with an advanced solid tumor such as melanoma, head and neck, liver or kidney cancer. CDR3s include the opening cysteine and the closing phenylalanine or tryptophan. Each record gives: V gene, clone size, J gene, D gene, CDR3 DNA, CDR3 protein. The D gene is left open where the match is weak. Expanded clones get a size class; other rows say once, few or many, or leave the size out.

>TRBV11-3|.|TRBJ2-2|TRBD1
TGTGCCAGCAGCTCTGACAGGGGATCTTCCGGGGAGCTGTTTTTT
CASSSDRGSSGELFF
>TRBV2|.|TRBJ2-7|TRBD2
TGTGCCAGCTATCCGGGACTAGCGGGCCCCTACGAGCAGTACTTC
CASYPGLAGPYEQYF
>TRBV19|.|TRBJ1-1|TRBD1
TGTGCCAGTAGTGAGGGGGCAGGAACTGAAGCTTTCTTT
CASSEGAGTEAFF
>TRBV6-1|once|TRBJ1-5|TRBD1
TGTGCCAGCTTTGCGACAGGGGCTCAGCCCCAGCATTTT
CASFATGAQPQHF
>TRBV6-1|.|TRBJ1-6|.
TGTGCCAGCAGTGAAGGCAGGCTCAGGGATTGGGGTTCACCCCTCCACTTT
CASSEGRLRDWGSPLHF
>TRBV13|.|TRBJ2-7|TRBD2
TGTGCCAGCAGCCGAGCGGGGGGCAGGAACGAGCAGTACTTC
CASSRAGGRNEQYF
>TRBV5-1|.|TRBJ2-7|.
TGCGCCAGCAGCTTGGACAGGGCCTCCTACGAGCAGTACTTC
CASSLDRASYEQYF
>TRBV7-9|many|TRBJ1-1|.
TGTGCCAGCAGCTTAGTGAACACTGAAGCTTTCTTT
CASSLVNTEAFF
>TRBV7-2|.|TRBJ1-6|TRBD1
TGTGCCAGCAGCTTAGCGATCCCACAGGGGGTCTATAATTCACCCCTCCACTTT
CASSLAIPQGVYNSPLHF
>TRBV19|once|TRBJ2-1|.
TGTGCCAGTACCCCCAGCCCACTGGCCAATGAGCAGTTCTTC
CASTPSPLANEQFF
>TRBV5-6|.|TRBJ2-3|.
TGTGCCAGCAGCTTGGGGCAAATTCTGGCAGATACGCAGTATTTT
CASSLGQILADTQYF
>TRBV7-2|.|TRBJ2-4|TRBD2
TGTGCCAGCAGCTTAGTCGGTGGGGTCCTCAGCGGGGGGAGCATTCAGTACTTC
CASSLVGGVLSGGSIQYF
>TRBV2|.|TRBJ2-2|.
TGTGCCAGCAGTCAGGCGAACACCGGGGAGCTGTTTTTT
CASSQANTGELFF
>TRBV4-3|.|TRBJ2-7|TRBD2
TGCGCCAGCAGCCAAGTATTCACTAGCGCTACCTACGAGCAGTACTTC
CASSQVFTSATYEQYF
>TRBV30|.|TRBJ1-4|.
TGTGCCTGGTCCGACGGGGCCAGGGGTGGTGAAAAACTGTTTTTT
CAWSDGARGGEKLFF
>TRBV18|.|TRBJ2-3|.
TGTGCCAGCTCAGGGAAAAAAGCGGGTGCAGATACGCAGTATTTT
CASSGKKAGADTQYF
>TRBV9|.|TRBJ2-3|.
TGTGCCAGCAGCGTAAGTCCACAGGGAACAGATACGCAGTATTTT
CASSVSPQGTDTQYF
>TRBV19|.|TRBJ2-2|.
TGTGCCAGTAGTACCGGACTGATCACCGGGGAGCTGTTTTTT
CASSTGLITGELFF
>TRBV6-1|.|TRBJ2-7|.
TGTGCCAGCAGTGACGAGGGCCCTAGGTACGAGCAGTACTTC
CASSDEGPRYEQYF
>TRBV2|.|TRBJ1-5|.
TGTGCCAGCAGTGATAGCGGTGGGGGTGGCAATCAGCCCCAGCATTTT
CASSDSGGGGNQPQHF
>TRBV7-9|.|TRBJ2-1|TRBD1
TGTGCCAGCAGCTCCCCGGACAGGTCCTACAATGAGCAGTTCTTC
CASSSPDRSYNEQFF
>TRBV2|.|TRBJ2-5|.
TGTGCCAGCAGGGACCCGGTTGGGCGAGAGACCCAGTACTTC
CASRDPVGRETQYF
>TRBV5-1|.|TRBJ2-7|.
TGCGCCAGCAGCTTGGCTTCCTTGGACTACGAGCAGTACTTC
CASSLASLDYEQYF
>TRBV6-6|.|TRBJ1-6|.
TGTGCCAGCACAGGGACGCCAATCCCTGGGTCACCCCTCCACTTT
CASTGTPIPGSPLHF
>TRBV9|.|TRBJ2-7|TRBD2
TGTGCCAGCAGCCCGGGACTAGCGGGGTCCTACGAGCAGTACTTC
CASSPGLAGSYEQYF